The clone carrying this T cell receptor beta chain has at least ten counts. J was trimmed by 5 bases and V by 1 base; bases with no gene match: 7. Per the germline V gene, CDR1 is LGHNA and CDR2 is YSLEER. The CDR3 sequence is 15 residues long. The record originates from a study of shared clonotypes between healthy human individuals. Original analysis: Junction-only immunoSEQ sequences carried no quality scores, so filtering differed. Profiling relied on immunoSEQ multiplex PCR, and the TCRdb table lists in-frame clones only, not all of them. Clonal size and the V and J genes are those of that table, whereas D and trimming came from the DNA. The table records roughly 1 million clones, approximately 76% of them present only once.

This chain uses TRBV4-3 with TRBJ2-5, with 7 positions matching TRBD1. Sequencing was done on a sample of memory CD4+ T cells sorted from blood. Described subset: CD45RA-negative fraction. The receptor was isolated from a man between 18 and 35 years old in good health. For the CDR3, the DNA is TGCGCCAGCAGCCAAGGACAGGGTAATCCGGAGACCCAGTACTTC. Its protein is CASSQGQGNPETQYF.